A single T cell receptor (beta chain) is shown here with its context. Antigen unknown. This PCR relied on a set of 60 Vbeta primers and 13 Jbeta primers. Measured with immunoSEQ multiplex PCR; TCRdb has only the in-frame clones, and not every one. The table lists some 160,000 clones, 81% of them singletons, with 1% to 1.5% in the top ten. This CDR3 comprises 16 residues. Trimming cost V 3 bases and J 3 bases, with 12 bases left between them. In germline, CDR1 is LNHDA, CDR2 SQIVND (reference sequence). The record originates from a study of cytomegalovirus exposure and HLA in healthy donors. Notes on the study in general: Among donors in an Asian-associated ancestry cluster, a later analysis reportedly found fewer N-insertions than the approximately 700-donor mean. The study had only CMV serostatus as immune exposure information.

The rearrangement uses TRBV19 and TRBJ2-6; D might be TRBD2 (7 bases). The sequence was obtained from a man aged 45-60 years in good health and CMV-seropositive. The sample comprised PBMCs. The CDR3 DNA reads TGTGCCAGTAGTATTGAGGGGGGGATTGGGGCCAACGTCCTGACTTTC. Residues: CASSIEGGIGANVLTF.